These 24 T cell receptor beta chains were all obtained from the same sample, sequenced in a study of T cell repertoires in cytomegalovirus infection. A single record per CDR3 protein comes from TCRdb applying MiXCR to the reads. Seen here are 200,000 to 300,000 distinct CDR3 sequences, roughly 10% observed once, and the top ten hold about 15%. Sequencing was carried out using PBMCs. These receptor sequences come from a human donor in good health (CMV status not recorded). Some clones in this sample may be carry-over from other donors' samples.

This clonotype was counted a few times. The CDR3 sequence is CAWSGTGSRNQPQHF. The CDR3 DNA follows: TGTGCCTGGAGCGGAACAGGGTCTCGCAATCAGCCCCAGCATTTT. The chain recombines TRBV30 with TRBJ1-5, with a possible D match to TRBD1 (6 bases). Trimming shortened V by 3 bases and J by 2 bases, and 14 bases separated the two germline ends. The germline CDR1 and CDR2 sequences are GTSNPN and SVGIG (reference sequence). This CDR3 is built from 15 residues.

In its sample, this clonotype was seen many times. The chain couples TRBV27 to TRBJ1-1; D remains unclear. Germline V gene data show CDR1 as MNHEY and CDR2 as SMNVEV (reference sequence). Trimming left V 7 bases short and J 2 bases short, with 20 bases between. CDR3 length equals 16 residues. CDR3 sequence: CASTNGFNPKNTEAFF. CDR3 DNA sequence: TGTGCCAGCACCAATGGTTTCAACCCAAAAAACACTGAAGCTTTCTTT.

This chain uses TRBV7-3 with TRBJ2-3; D is tentatively TRBD1 or TRBD2 (5 bases each). The CDR3 length is 16 residues. Germline lookup yields CDR1 SGHTA and CDR2 FQGTGA. V lost 3 bases and J lost 6, with 19 bases in between. CDR3 in amino acids: CASSLIHRDGVDTQYF. Written as DNA, the CDR3 is TGTGCCAGCAGCTTGATCCACCGGGACGGCGTGGATACGCAGTATTTT.

The chain links TRBV19 to TRBJ2-1, with 11 bases identical to TRBD2. The junction had 10 bases not matched to a gene; V was cut back by 5 bases and J by 7 bases. The CDR3 totals 16 residues. CDR1 and CDR2 (germline): LNHDA, SQIVND (reference sequence). CDR3 loop: CASSAYRGLAANEQFF. The CDR3 DNA sequence: TGTGCCAGTAGTGCCTATAGGGGACTAGCGGCAAATGAGCAGTTCTTC. Variable domain in full (rest from reference TRBV19 and TRBJ2-1): DGGITQSPKYLFRKEGQNVTLSCEQNLNHDAMYWYRQDPGQGLRLIYYSQIVNDFQKGDIAEGYSVSREKKESFPLTVTSAQKNPTAFYLCASSAYRGLAANEQFFGPGTRLTVL.

There are many counts of this clonotype. The rearrangement uses TRBV7-8 and TRBJ2-1; TRBD2 aligns across 7 bases. CDR3 size: 16 residues. After removal of 5 bases from V and 8 bases from J, the junction contained 15 bases not matched to a gene. Germline CDR1 reads SGHVS; CDR2 reads FQNEAQ. CDR3 sequence reads: CASSDPAREGSDEQFF. CDR3 sequence (DNA): TGTGCCAGCAGCGACCCAGCGAGGGAGGGTAGCGATGAGCAGTTCTTC.

This clonotype was found many times. The CDR3 here is CASSPPWGDSYEQYF. Here the CDR3 DNA reads TGTGCCAGCAGCCCCCCCTGGGGCGATTCCTACGAGCAGTACTTC. The rearrangement joins TRBV7-2 to TRBJ2-7; D possibly corresponds to TRBD1 (5 bases). The CDR3 runs to 15 residues. Trimming removed 5 bases at V and 1 base at J, with 15 bases between. From germline, CDR1 is SGHTA and CDR2 FQGNSA.

Concerning this clonotype: Just one base apart from a much larger clone, this may be a read error. The CDR3 does not end in the conserved phenylalanine or tryptophan, so this is likely a read error. Here the CDR3 DNA reads TGTGCCAGCAGCAGAGACAGTGCCACGGGCTACACCTAC. This sequence encodes CASSRDSATGYTY. The chain carries TRBV7-2 and TRBJ1-2, with D perhaps TRBD1 (5 bases). Germline V gives CDR1 SGHTA, CDR2 FQGNSA. The CDR3 totals 13 residues. Between the trimmed V and J ends, which lost 5 bases and 8 bases, there was a span of 15 bases.

This clonotype was seen ten or more times. The V and J genes are TRBV7-2 and TRBJ1-1; weak D call: TRBD1 (5 bases). The CDR3 length is 16 residues. V lost 2 bases and J lost 0, with 13 bases in between. The germline V gene has CDR1 SGHTA and CDR2 FQGNSA. The CDR3 DNA is TGTGCCAGCAGCTTATTTCTGGGGGGGATGAACACTGAAGCTTTCTTT. Its protein is CASSLFLGGMNTEAFF.

The chain's CDR3 is CASSLNWAPYEQYF. CDR3 DNA sequence: TGTGCCAGCAGTTTAAATTGGGCCCCCTACGAGCAGTACTTC. V gene TRBV28 combines with J gene TRBJ2-7, with D uncertain. The CDR3 loop spans 14 amino acids. V lost 2 bases to trimming and J lost 2 bases, with 10 bases between them. The germline V gene has CDR1 MDHEN and CDR2 SYDVKM.

This clonotype was detected many times. The chain is built from TRBV5-4 and TRBJ2-3, with 8 bases fitting TRBD1. The CDR3 extends over 13 amino acids. Looked up from germline, CDR1 is SGHNT and CDR2 is YYREEE (reference sequence). V trimming: 6 bases; J trimming: 2 bases; junction bases outside the gene matches: 2. CDR3 in DNA: TGTGCCAGCACCAGGGGGCACACAGATACGCAGTATTTT. It specifies CASTRGHTDTQYF.

This clonotype was picked up many times. The chain employs TRBV7-2 and TRBJ2-1; 7 bases are a match to TRBD2. This CDR3 has 15 amino acids. CDR1 SGHTA and CDR2 FQGNSA come from the germline V gene. The junction had 3 bases not matched to a gene; V was cut back by 4 bases and J by 0 bases. DNA for the CDR3: TGTGCCAGCAGCTACAGCGGGGCCTCCTACAATGAGCAGTTCTTC. Its translation is CASSYSGASYNEQFF.

The chain couples TRBV29-1 to TRBJ2-7, with D perhaps matching TRBD1 (5 bases). The germline V gene has CDR1 SQVTM and CDR2 ANQGSEA. This CDR3 region has 11 residues. Trimming took 3 bases from V and 5 from J, leaving 8 bases between them. CDR3 bases: TGCAGCGTTGAGACCAGGGACGAGCAGTACTTC. This encodes CSVETRDEQYF.

In DNA, the CDR3 is TGTGCCAGCAGCGCATCCGGGACGGCTGGAAACACCATATATTTT. Translated: CASSASGTAGNTIYF. The V call is TRBV11-2, the J call TRBJ1-3, with D possibly matching TRBD1 (5 bases). The CDR3 has 15 amino acids. Trimming cost V 5 bases and J 2 bases, with 13 bases left between them. CDR1 is SGHAT and CDR2 is FQNNGV in the germline V gene.

The V gene is TRBV14, the J gene TRBJ1-2, with unresolved D. V was shortened by 0 bases and J by 6 bases, with 11 bases between the two germline ends. The CDR3 sequence is 14 residues long. Germline V gene lookup returns CDR1 SGHDN and CDR2 FVKESK. CDR3 residues: CASSQDSGFHGYTF. The CDR3 DNA is TGTGCCAGCAGCCAAGATTCCGGGTTTCATGGCTACACCTTC. Full variable domain (rest looked up from reference TRBV14 and TRBJ1-2): EAGVTQFPSHSVIEKGQTVTLRCDPISGHDNLYWYRRVMGKEIKFLLHFVKESKQDESGMPNNRFLAERTGGTYSTLKVQPAELEDSGVYFCASSQDSGFHGYTFGSGTRLTVV.

The genes are TRBV20-1 and TRBJ2-5, with D hard to call. Germline CDR1 DFQATT, CDR2 SNEGSKA (reference sequence). Trimming removed 5 bases at V and 5 bases at J, with 9 bases between. The CDR3 totals 11 residues. CDR3 amino acids: CSAWALETQYF. The DNA for the CDR3 is TGCAGTGCTTGGGCTCTGGAGACCCAGTACTTC.

In this sample, this clonotype turned up a few times. The chain is built from TRBV7-2 and TRBJ1-2, with D uncertain. Germline V gives CDR1 SGHTA, CDR2 FQGNSA. The CDR3 covers 14 residues. V gave up 1 base and J gave up 2 bases, with 8 bases separating them. The CDR3 bases are TGTGCCAGCAGCTTAGACCCTCTAAACTATGGCTACACCTTC. Its translation: CASSLDPLNYGYTF. Based on the CDR3 plus reference TRBV7-2 and TRBJ1-2, the full variable domain is GAGVSQSPSNKVTEKGKDVELRCDPISGHTALYWYRQSLGQGLEFLIYFQGNSAPDKSGLPSDRFSAERTGGSVSTLTIQRTQQEDSAVYLCASSLDPLNYGYTFGSGTRLTVV.

The chain's CDR3 is CASSQSRDRGPLRVRETQYF. The CDR3 nucleotides are TGCGCCAGCAGTCAATCTCGGGACAGGGGCCCTTTACGCGTTCGGGAGACCCAGTACTTC. The gene calls are TRBV23-1 and TRBJ2-5, with 10 nucleotides matching TRBD1. TRBV23-1 is an open reading frame whose function is uncertain. CDR3 length: 20 amino acids. After removal of 0 bases from V and 5 bases from J, the junction contained 18 bases not matched to a gene.

This clonotype was picked up a small number of times. This chain uses TRBV29-1 with TRBJ2-2, with TRBD1 identical over 7 bases. Germline V gene lookup returns CDR1 SQVTM and CDR2 ANQGSEA. CDR3 length equals 16 residues. V lost 7 bases to trimming and J lost 0 bases; unmatched junction nucleotides: 11. The CDR3 reads CSALPGTVTNTGELFF. The DNA of the CDR3 is TGCAGCGCTCTCCCCGGGACAGTTACGAACACCGGGGAGCTGTTTTTT.

In its sample, this clonotype was seen many times. The V call is TRBV19, the J call TRBJ2-1; TRBD1 might be the D (6 bases). The CDR3 runs 13 residues. V dropped 10 bases and J dropped 5 bases, with 15 bases sitting between them. CDR1 is LNHDA, CDR2 SQIVND, per germline (reference sequence). CDR3 protein: CATTDRFDNEQFF. DNA of the CDR3: TGTGCCACCACCGACAGGTTCGACAATGAGCAGTTCTTC. Full variable domain (missing parts from reference TRBV19 and TRBJ2-1): DGGITQSPKYLFRKEGQNVTLSCEQNLNHDAMYWYRQDPGQGLRLIYYSQIVNDFQKGDIAEGYSVSREKKESFPLTVTSAQKNPTAFYLCATTDRFDNEQFFGPGTRLTVL.

The J gene is TRBJ1-2, the V gene TRBV27; 8 bases fit TRBD1. V was pared by 4 bases and J by 8 bases, with 6 bases of the junction left unmatched. The CDR3 runs to 13 residues. The germline V gene has CDR1 MNHEY and CDR2 SMNVEV (reference sequence). CDR3 in amino acids: CASSSLTGEGYTF. CDR3 bases: TGTGCCAGCAGTTCTTTGACAGGGGAGGGCTACACCTTC.

The chain combines TRBV6-2 or TRBV6-3 with TRBJ2-1; maybe TRBD2 (5 bases). The CDR3 runs to 14 residues. V lost 10 bases to trimming and J lost 0 bases, with 13 bases between them. Germline CDR1 is MNHEY and CDR2 is SVGEGT. The CDR3 region is CAIQRGSSYNEQFF. The DNA for the CDR3 is TGTGCCATCCAACGAGGGAGCTCCTACAATGAGCAGTTCTTC.

This clonotype has at least ten counts. This sequence joins TRBV6-1 and TRBJ2-7, with 9 positions matching TRBD1. CDR1 is MNHNS, CDR2 SASEGT, per germline. The CDR3 runs 15 residues. Trimming took 7 bases from V and 1 from J; bases not matched to a gene: 8. CDR3 DNA sequence: TGTGCCAGCATAAAGGGACAGGGTAATTCCTACGAGCAGTACTTC. Its translation: CASIKGQGNSYEQYF.

This clonotype was found many times. The chain is built from TRBV12-3 or TRBV12-4 and TRBJ1-2; D remains unclear. V was cut by 1 base and J by 4 bases, with 10 bases left in between. CDR3 size: 14 residues. The CDR3, as DNA: TGTGCCAGCAGTTTAGGGCAGACATCCTATGGCTACACCTTC. Translated, it gives CASSLGQTSYGYTF.

This clonotype was counted ten times or more. This chain links TRBV7-2 with TRBJ1-1, with 8 positions matching TRBD1. The germline V gene has CDR1 SGHTA and CDR2 FQGNSA. The CDR3 length is 15 residues. The V gene end was trimmed by 5 bases and the J gene end by 5 bases; junction bases not matched to a gene: 10. CDR3 bases: TGTGCCAGCAGCCCCATTCACAGGGGGGGTACTGAAGCTTTCTTT. This codes for CASSPIHRGGTEAFF.